The text below deals with one TCR beta chain. No cognate antigen has been identified for it. No base-level quality is on record; no much larger clone is a single base apart. Read against the paper, the sample's time point label means: baseline before first vaccination. Vaccinee samples came from UK trials COV001 and COV002, including a single-blind randomized controlled phase 2/3 trial of AZD1222 (ChAdOx1 nCoV-19) in healthy adults. Trial participant PBMC samples were collected at day 0 and day 28 after the second dose for TCRbeta chain sequencing. From the germline V gene, CDR1 is SGHDN and CDR2 is FVKESK. Including cysteine and phenylalanine, the CDR3 has 15 amino acids. The sequence is cut down to CDR3 DNA, 45 bases in frame from base 1. The junction carries 11 bases between V and J, which are trimmed by 1 base and 2 bases respectively. The CDR3 regions of human TCRbeta chains were analyzed by immunosequencing. Under the source paper's analysis protocol: Repertoire TCRs were matched against a reference library of SARS-CoV-2-specific TCRs generated with the MIRA antigen-specificity platform. Breadth was defined as the fraction of unique TCRs that were SARS-CoV-2-associated, and depth was defined as the fraction of total T cells that were SARS-CoV-2-associated. Using the MIRA data, every spike-specific TCR was mapped to the spike region that the TCR reacted to and assigned to either a CD4 or a CD8 class. Log10-transformed breadth and depth values were compared by one-way ANOVA with Sidak's multiple comparisons tests. Drawn from immuneACCESS, this table holds only the in-frame rearrangements with V and J called that TCRdb kept. Clones are partly lost; checked studies trace under half to an unresolved V gene and leave the rest unexplained. V and J calls and clone size come straight from that table; D and trimming were deduced from the DNA. Present in this sample are 150,000 or so clones, 80% to 95% of which were seen just once. Jointly, the top ten make up 2.3% of the sample.

This entry is derived from a study of T cell responses to AZD1222 COVID-19 vaccine (dated by TCRdb to 2020 to 2022). Concerning the study at large: AZD1222 recipients with second doses at about 4 weeks or about 12 weeks were pooled, because spike-specific TCR depth and breadth did not differ between schedules. TCR sequencing covered 230 to 250 trial participants: about 210 given two doses of AZD1222 and 26 given two doses of MenACWY control vaccine. Trial participants were enrolled by age into subgroups of 18-55, 56-69 and 70-plus years, and around 140, 26 and 57 TCR-sequenced participants, respectively, were included in these subgroups. Overall study outcomes, separate from this receptor: Only a handful of AZD1222 recipients were SARS-CoV-2 seropositive at baseline, limiting conclusions about previously exposed vaccinees. In the small 56-69-year group, the increase in depth fell short of significance, most likely because of low power. Vaccine-associated CD4 TCRs spanned the whole spike protein, with dominant responses in regions 160-218 and 743-854. Participants were mostly white British, with more females than males. The authors suggested clonal diversity may have been underestimated. Reportedly, almost half of the unique spike-specific TCRs recognized epitopes lying outside the regions that are mutated in the B.1.351 and B.1.1.7 variants. After two AZD1222 doses, spike-specific TCR breadth and depth were significantly higher than at day 0 and than in MenACWY recipients. Because no day 14 peak-response samples were available, the repertoires could be characterized only after the peak T cell response.

The starting material was peripheral blood, obtained on day 0 of AZD1222 vaccination. This TCR was sampled from an adult in good health. The V and J genes are TRBV14 and TRBJ1-2; the D gene identity is not certain. The CDR3 region reads CASSQGHDWNYGYTF. DNA sequence: TGTGCCAGCAGCCAAGGGCACGACTGGAACTATGGCTACACCTTC.